This TCR beta chain comes out of a study of PD-1 blockade in classical Hodgkin lymphoma. This clone appeared a single time. The antigen remains undetermined. The CDR3 has 16 residues. Between the trimmed V and J ends, which lost 0 bases and 2 bases, there was a span of 13 bases. Looked up from germline, CDR1 is MNHEY and CDR2 is SVGAGI. Every patient experienced relapse after autologous stem cell transplantation, and brentuximab vedotin exposure varied. Study results and limitations: Complete responders matched newly diagnosed patients in baseline diversity. Factors driving the repertoire differences, possibly disease activity or prior therapy, remain undefined.

Using immunoSEQ multiplex PCR, the repertoire was profiled, and TCRdb retains in-frame clones only, with some absent. Of around 99,000 clones listed, roughly 79% are singletons. This clonotype originated in a human donor with classical Hodgkin lymphoma. The rearrangement links TRBV6-5 to TRBJ1-2; D not certain. The source material was peripheral blood mononuclear cells (PBMCs), sampled before the second cycle of nivolumab. In DNA, the CDR3 is TGTGCCAGCAGTTACTCGAGATACCGAACAAACTATGGCTACACCTTC. It codes for CASSYSRYRTNYGYTF.